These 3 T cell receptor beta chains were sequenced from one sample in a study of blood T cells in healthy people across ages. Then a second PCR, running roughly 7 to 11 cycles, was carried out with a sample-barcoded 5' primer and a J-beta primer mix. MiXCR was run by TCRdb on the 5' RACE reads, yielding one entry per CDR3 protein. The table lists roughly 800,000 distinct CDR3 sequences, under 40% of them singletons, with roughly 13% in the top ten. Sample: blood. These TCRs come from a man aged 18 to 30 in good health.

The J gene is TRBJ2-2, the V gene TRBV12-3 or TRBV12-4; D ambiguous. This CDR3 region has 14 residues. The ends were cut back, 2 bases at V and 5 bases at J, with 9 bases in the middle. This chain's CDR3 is CASSLLAETGELFF. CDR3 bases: TGTGCCAGCAGTTTATTGGCGGAGACCGGGGAGCTGTTTTTT.

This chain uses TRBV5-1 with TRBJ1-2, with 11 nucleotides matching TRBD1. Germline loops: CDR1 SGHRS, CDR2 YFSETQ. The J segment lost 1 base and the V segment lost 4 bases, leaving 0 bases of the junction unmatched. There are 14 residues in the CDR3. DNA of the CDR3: TGCGCCAGCAGCGGGACAGGGGGTAACTATGGCTACACCTTC. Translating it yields CASSGTGGNYGYTF. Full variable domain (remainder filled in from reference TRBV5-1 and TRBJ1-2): KAGVTQTPRYLIKTRGQQVTLSCSPISGHRSVSWYQQTPGQGLQFLFEYFSETQRNKGNFPGRFSGRQFSNSRSEMNVSTLELGDSALYLCASSGTGGNYGYTFGSGTRLTVV.

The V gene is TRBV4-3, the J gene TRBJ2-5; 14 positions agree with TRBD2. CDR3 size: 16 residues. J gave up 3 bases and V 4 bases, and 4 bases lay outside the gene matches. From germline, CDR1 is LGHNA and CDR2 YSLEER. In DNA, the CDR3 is TGCGCCAGCAGCCTCTCGACTAGCGGGGGGGAAGAGACCCAGTACTTC. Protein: CASSLSTSGGEETQYF.